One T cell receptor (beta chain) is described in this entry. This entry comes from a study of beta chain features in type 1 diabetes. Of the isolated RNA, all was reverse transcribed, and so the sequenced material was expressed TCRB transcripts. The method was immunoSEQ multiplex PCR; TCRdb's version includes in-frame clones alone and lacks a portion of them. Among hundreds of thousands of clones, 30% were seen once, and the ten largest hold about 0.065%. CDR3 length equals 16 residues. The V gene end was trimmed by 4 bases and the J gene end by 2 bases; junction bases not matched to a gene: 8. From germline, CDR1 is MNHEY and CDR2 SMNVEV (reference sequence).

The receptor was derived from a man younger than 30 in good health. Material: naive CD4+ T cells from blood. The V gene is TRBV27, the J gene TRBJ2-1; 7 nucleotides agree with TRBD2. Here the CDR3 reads CASSSPSGNTYNEQFF. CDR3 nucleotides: TGTGCCAGCAGTTCCCCCAGCGGGAACACCTACAATGAGCAGTTCTTC.